Listed here is a single TCR beta chain. Its specificity is unknown. Other DNA sequences in the sample encode the same CDR3. The record originates from a study of shared clonotypes between healthy human individuals. V shed 5 bases and J 1 base; nucleotides not matched to a gene: 3. The CDR3 is 13 residues long. The germline CDR1 and CDR2 sequences are SQVTM and ANQGSEA. Study outcomes and limitations: Generation of non-shared clonotypes was less probable than generation of clonotypes shared by all four donors. A handful of donors showed sharing of roughly 5% of naive CD4 clonotypes. The low donor count limited represented genetic and exposure-history diversity.

Naive CD8 cells lacked CD45RO and underwent positive selection for CCR7, leaving out terminally differentiated effector memory CD45RA+ cells. Deep was the level used in running the assay. The method was immunoSEQ multiplex PCR; TCRdb's version includes in-frame clones alone and lacks a portion of them. Here the sample spans around 2,000,000 clones, just over 90% being singletons. The specimen was naive CD8+ T cells from PBMCs. The J gene is TRBJ2-7, the V gene TRBV29-1; 9 bases fit TRBD1. The receptor's source is a young man in good health. Some clones in this sample may be carry-over from other donors' samples. CDR3 region: CSVLTGGSYEQYF. The DNA of the CDR3 is TGCAGCGTTTTGACAGGGGGTTCCTACGAGCAGTACTTC.